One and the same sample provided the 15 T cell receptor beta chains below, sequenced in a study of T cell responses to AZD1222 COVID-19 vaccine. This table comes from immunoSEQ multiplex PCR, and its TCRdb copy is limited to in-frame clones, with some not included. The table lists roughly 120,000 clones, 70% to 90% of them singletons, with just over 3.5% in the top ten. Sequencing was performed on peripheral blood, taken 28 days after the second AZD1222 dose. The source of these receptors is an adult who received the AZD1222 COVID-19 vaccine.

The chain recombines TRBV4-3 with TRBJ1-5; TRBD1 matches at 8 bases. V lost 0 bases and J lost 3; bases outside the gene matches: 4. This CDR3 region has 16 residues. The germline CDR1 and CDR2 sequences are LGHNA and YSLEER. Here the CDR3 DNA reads TGCGCCAGCAGCCAAGAGACAGGGGCGAACAATCAGCCCCAGCATTTT. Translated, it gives CASSQETGANNQPQHF.

The CDR3 coding sequence is TGTGCCAGCAGCTTGTCAGATTATCAGCCCCAGCATTTT. Translation gives CASSLSDYQPQHF. This chain links TRBV7-9 with TRBJ1-5, with unresolved D. The CDR3 length is 13 residues. The germline V gene encodes CDR1 SEHNR and CDR2 FQNEAQ (reference sequence). V lost 3 bases to trimming and J lost 5 bases, with 8 bases between them.

The CDR3 DNA reads as TGTGCCAGCAGCCCCGACTGGGACTATGGCTACACCTTC. It encodes CASSPDWDYGYTF. The chain links TRBV3-1 (or the pseudogene TRBV3-2) to TRBJ1-2; no clear D gene. CDR3 size: 13 residues. Trimming left V 4 bases short and J 3 bases short, with 9 bases between. Per germline, CDR1 LGHDT and CDR2 YNNKEL (reference sequence).

The CDR3: CASKSSGNTIYF. CDR3 bases: TGTGCCAGCAAAAGCTCTGGAAACACCATATATTTT. This chain joins TRBV7-2 and TRBJ1-3; D unresolved. This CDR3 contains 12 residues. V shed 7 bases and J shed 0 bases, with 4 bases lying between them. Germline assignment: CDR1 SGHTA and CDR2 FQGNSA.

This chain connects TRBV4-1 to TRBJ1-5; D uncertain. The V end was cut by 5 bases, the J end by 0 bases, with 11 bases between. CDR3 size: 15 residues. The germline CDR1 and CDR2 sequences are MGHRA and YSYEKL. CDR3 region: CASSLGEGSNQPQHF. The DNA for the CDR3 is TGCGCCAGCAGCTTAGGAGAGGGTAGCAATCAGCCCCAGCATTTT.

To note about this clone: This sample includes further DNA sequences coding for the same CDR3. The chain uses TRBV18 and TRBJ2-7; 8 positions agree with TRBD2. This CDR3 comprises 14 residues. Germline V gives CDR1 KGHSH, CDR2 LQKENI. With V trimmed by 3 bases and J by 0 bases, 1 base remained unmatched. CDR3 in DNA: TGTGCCAGCTCACCGGCGGGGGGCTCCTACGAGCAGTACTTC. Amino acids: CASSPAGGSYEQYF.

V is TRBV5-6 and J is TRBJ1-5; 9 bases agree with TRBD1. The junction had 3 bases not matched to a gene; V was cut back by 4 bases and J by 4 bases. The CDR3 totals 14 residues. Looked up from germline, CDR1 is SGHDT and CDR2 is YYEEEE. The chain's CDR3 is CASSGDRGNQPQHF. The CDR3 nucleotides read TGTGCCAGCAGCGGTGACAGGGGGAATCAGCCCCAGCATTTT.

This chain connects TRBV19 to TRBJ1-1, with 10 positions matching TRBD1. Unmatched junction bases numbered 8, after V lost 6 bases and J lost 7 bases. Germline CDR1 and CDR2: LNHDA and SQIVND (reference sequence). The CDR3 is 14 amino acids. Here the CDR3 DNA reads TGTGCCAGTAGAATAAGGACAGGGGGAAATGAAGCTTTCTTT. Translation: CASRIRTGGNEAFF. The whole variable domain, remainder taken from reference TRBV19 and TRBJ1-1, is DGGITQSPKYLFRKEGQNVTLSCEQNLNHDAMYWYRQDPGQGLRLIYYSQIVNDFQKGDIAEGYSVSREKKESFPLTVTSAQKNPTAFYLCASRIRTGGNEAFFGQGTRLTVV.

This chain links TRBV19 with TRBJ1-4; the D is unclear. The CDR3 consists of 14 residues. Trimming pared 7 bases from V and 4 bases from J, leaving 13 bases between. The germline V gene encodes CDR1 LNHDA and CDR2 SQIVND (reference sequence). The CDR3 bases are TGTGCCAGTAAGGAGGAGACGGTTAATGAAAAACTGTTTTTT. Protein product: CASKEETVNEKLFF.

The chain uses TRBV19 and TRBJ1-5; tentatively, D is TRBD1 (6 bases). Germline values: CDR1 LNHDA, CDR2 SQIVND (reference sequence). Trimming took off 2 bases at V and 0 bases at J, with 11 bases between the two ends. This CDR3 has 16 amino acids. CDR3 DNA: TGTGCCAGTAGTATAAGGGACACGGATAGCAATCAGCCCCAGCATTTT. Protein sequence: CASSIRDTDSNQPQHF.

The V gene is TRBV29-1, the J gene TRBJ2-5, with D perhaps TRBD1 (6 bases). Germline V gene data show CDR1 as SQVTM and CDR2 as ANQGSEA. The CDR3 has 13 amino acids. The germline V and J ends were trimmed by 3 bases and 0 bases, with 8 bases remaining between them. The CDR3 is CSVDWDNQETQYF. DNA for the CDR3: TGCAGCGTTGATTGGGACAACCAAGAGACCCAGTACTTC.

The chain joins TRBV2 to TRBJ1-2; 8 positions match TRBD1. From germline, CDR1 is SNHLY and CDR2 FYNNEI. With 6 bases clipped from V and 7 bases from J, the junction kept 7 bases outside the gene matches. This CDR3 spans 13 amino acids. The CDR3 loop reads CASRGGQAGGYTF. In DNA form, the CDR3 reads TGTGCCAGCAGGGGGGGACAGGCCGGTGGCTACACCTTC.

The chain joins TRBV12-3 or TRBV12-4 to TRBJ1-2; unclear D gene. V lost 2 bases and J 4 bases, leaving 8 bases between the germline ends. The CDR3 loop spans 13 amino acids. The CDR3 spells CASSLIAVYGYTF. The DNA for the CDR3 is TGTGCCAGCAGTTTAATAGCCGTCTATGGCTACACCTTC.

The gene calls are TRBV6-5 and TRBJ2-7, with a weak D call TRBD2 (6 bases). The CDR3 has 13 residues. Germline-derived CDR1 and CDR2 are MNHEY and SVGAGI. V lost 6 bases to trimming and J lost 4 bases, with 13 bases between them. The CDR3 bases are TGTGCCAGCAGAGCTCCGGGGACTTACGAGCAGTACTTC. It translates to CASRAPGTYEQYF.

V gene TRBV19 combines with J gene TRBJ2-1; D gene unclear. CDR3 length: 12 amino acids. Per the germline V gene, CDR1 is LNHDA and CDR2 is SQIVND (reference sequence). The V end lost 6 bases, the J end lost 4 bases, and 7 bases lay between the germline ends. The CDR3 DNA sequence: TGTGCCAGTAGCGACTTGTACAATGAGCAGTTCTTC. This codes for CASSDLYNEQFF.